The rows below give T cell receptor beta chains drawn from one sample of a study of immune cell composition in non-small cell lung cancer. The assay was immunoSEQ multiplex PCR, and TCRdb's table has in-frame clones only and misses some. The sample holds over 6,500 clones, roughly two thirds seen once. The sequenced material came from non-adjacent lung tissue. These receptors all come from a human donor with non-small cell lung cancer. Both conserved end residues are part of each CDR3. A D gene is named only where the DNA matches it firmly. A row's size may be missing; if present it is once, few, many or a size class.

medium-sized	TRBD2	TRBV9	TRBJ2-1	13	CASSEAGAHEQFF	TGTGCCAGCAGCGAGGCGGGAGCACATGAGCAGTTCTTC
NA	NA	TRBV7-9	TRBJ2-2	14	CASSPDSYTGELFF	TGTGCCAGCAGCCCAGACAGCTACACCGGGGAGCTGTTTTTT
NA	NA	TRBV28	TRBJ2-2	13	CASSFRGTGELFF	TGTGCCAGCAGCTTCAGGGGCACCGGGGAGCTGTTTTTT
few	TRBD1	TRBV10-1	TRBJ1-2	14	CANERDSSNYGYTF	TGCGCCAACGAGAGGGACAGTTCTAACTATGGCTACACCTTC
NA	NA	TRBV29-1	TRBJ1-1	13	CSVDGRGNTEAFF	TGCAGCGTTGATGGGAGGGGGAACACTGAAGCTTTCTTT
NA	NA	TRBV5-1	TRBJ1-1	17	CASSLVGVDRANTEAFF	TGCGCCAGCAGCTTGGTAGGCGTGGACAGAGCGAACACTGAAGCTTTCTTT
NA	NA	TRBV7-8	TRBJ2-7	15	CASSPRLTGDYEQYF	TGTGCCAGCAGCCCCCGCCTGACAGGAGACTACGAGCAGTACTTC
NA	NA	TRBV2	TRBJ1-1	13	CASRDTLNTEAFF	TGTGCCAGCAGGGACACCCTGAACACTGAAGCTTTCTTT
few	NA	TRBV6-1	TRBJ1-6	14	CASSEAYSNSPLHF	TGTGCCAGCAGTGAAGCATACAGCAATTCACCCCTCCACTTT
NA	NA	TRBV6-6	TRBJ1-6	16	CASSYRGRGFNSPLHF	TGTGCCAGCAGTTACAGGGGCCGAGGATTTAATTCACCCCTCCACTTT
NA	TRBD1	TRBV5-8	TRBJ2-7	15	CASSWLGQGANEQYF	TGTGCCAGCAGCTGGCTGGGACAGGGGGCCAACGAGCAGTACTTC
few	TRBD2	TRBV2	TRBJ2-2	14	CASRRRGGTGELFF	TGTGCCAGCAGAAGGCGGGGGGGAACCGGGGAGCTGTTTTTT
few	NA	TRBV10-1	TRBJ2-5	14	CASSEPQGRETQYF	TGCGCCAGCAGTGAGCCTCAGGGGCGGGAGACCCAGTACTTC
NA	NA	TRBV6-6	TRBJ1-4	13	CASSLPQRLELFF	TGTGCCAGCAGCCTCCCTCAAAGACTCGAACTGTTTTTT
NA	NA	TRBV5-1	TRBJ2-7	14	CASSLLSGQGEQYF	TGCGCCAGCAGCTTGCTGTCAGGGCAGGGGGAGCAGTACTTC
NA	NA	TRBV11-2	TRBJ1-6	13	CASSPEVDSPLHF	TGTGCCAGCAGCCCCGAAGTAGATTCACCCCTCCACTTT
few	NA	TRBV6-6	TRBJ1-2	13	CASRQGLSYGYTF	TGTGCCAGCAGGCAGGGGTTGAGCTATGGCTACACCTTC
few	NA	TRBV5-1	TRBJ2-3	16	CASSSGKTRVTDTQYF	TGCGCCAGCAGCTCCGGGAAAACCCGCGTCACAGATACGCAGTATTTT
NA	TRBD2	TRBV27	TRBJ2-4	18	CASSLLPSGLGSKNIQYF	TGTGCCAGCAGTTTGTTACCTAGCGGCCTCGGAAGCAAAAACATTCAGTACTTC
NA	NA	TRBV2	TRBJ2-3	14	CASNLEAGADTQYF	TGTGCCAGCAATTTGGAGGCAGGGGCAGATACGCAGTATTTT
once	TRBD2	TRBV14	TRBJ2-5	17	CASSQDRGGGRRETQYF	TGTGCCAGCAGCCAAGATCGGGGGGGAGGTCGTCGGGAGACCCAGTACTTC
NA	NA	TRBV14	TRBJ2-6	15	CASSQAGAGANVLTF	TGTGCCAGCAGCCAAGCAGGGGCTGGGGCCAACGTCCTGACTTTC
once	TRBD2	TRBV6-4	TRBJ2-1	17	CASSAFLTSEKGNEQFF	TGTGCCAGCAGCGCTTTTCTGACTAGCGAGAAAGGGAATGAGCAGTTCTTC
NA	TRBD2	TRBV9	TRBJ2-3	16	CASSVAIAGAGDTQYF	TGTGCCAGCAGCGTAGCGATAGCGGGGGCGGGGGATACGCAGTATTTT
NA	TRBD2	TRBV2	TRBJ2-7	17	CASSEVVLAGGGYEQYF	TGTGCCAGCAGTGAAGTCGTGCTAGCGGGAGGAGGCTACGAGCAGTACTTC
NA	NA	TRBV7-2	TRBJ2-6	13	CASSHRGANVLTF	TGTGCCAGCAGCCACCGGGGGGCCAACGTCCTGACTTTC
NA	NA	TRBV5-6	TRBJ1-1	15	CASSKESGMNTEAFF	TGTGCCAGCAGCAAGGAGAGCGGAATGAACACTGAAGCTTTCTTT
NA	NA	TRBV18	TRBJ2-1	13	CASSPSLGNEQFF	TGTGCCAGCTCACCATCCCTAGGAAATGAGCAGTTCTTC
NA	NA	TRBV5-5	TRBJ2-1	14	CASSFWRSYNEQFF	TGTGCCAGCAGCTTCTGGAGGTCCTACAATGAGCAGTTCTTC
NA	TRBD2	TRBV5-1	TRBJ2-1	15	CASSVLAGGPAEQFF	TGCGCCAGCAGCGTTCTAGCGGGAGGGCCGGCTGAGCAGTTCTTC